Here is one T cell receptor beta chain with its context. What it binds is unknown. CDR3 length equals 14 residues. Germline-derived CDR1 and CDR2 are WNHNN and SYGVQD (reference sequence). The V end lost 8 bases, the J end lost 7 bases, and 19 bases lay between the germline ends. The source of the sample is a study of cytomegalovirus exposure and HLA in healthy donors. Study-wide results and caveats: Within the data, a cluster of highly shared sequence variants was likely a sequencing artifact. Looking again later, the authors saw that most CMV-associated TCR beta chains seemed HLA-restricted. It was shown in a later analysis that HLA-associated TCR beta chains were more clonally expanded than other, equally common chains.

In the PCR, 60 Vbeta and 13 Jbeta primers were used. Sequenced by immunoSEQ multiplex PCR; TCRdb stores in-frame clones only, minus some. The data show some 150,000 clones, less than 90% seen once. The rearrangement joins TRBV10-1 to TRBJ2-3; D may be TRBD2 (6 bases). Sequencing was done on a sample of PBMCs. The receptor's source is a woman in her fifties or sixties in good health and CMV-seropositive. The CDR3 DNA follows: TGCGCCAGCGCGCCGGGAGATCGAGGACATACGCAGTATTTT. The encoded protein is CASAPGDRGHTQYF.